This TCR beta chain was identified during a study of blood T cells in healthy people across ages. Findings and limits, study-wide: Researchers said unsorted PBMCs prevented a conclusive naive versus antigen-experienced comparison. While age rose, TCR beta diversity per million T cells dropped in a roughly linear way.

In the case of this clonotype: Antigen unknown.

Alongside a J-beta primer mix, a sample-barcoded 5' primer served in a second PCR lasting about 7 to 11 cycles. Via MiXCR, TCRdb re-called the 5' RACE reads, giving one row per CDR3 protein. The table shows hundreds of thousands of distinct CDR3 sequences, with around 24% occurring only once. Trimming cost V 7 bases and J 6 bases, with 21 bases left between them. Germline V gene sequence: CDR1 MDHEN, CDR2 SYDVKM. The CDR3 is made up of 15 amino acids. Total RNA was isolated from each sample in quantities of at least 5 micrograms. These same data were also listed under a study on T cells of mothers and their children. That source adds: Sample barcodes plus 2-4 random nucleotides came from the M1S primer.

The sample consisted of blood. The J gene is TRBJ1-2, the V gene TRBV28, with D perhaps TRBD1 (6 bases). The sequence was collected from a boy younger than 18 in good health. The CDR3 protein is CASTFPGVGGDGYTF. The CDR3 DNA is TGTGCCAGCACTTTCCCAGGGGTTGGAGGCGATGGCTACACCTTC.